These 26 T cell receptor beta chains were all obtained from the same sample, sequenced in a study of beta chain features in type 1 diabetes. Notes on the study in general: Among patients with Type 1 diabetes, TCRB CDR3s were moderately but significantly shorter in every one of the four CD4+ subsets.

TCRB transcripts that were expressed got sequenced, as all of the isolated RNA had been reverse transcribed. TCRdb keeps only in-frame clones here, not all; method: immunoSEQ multiplex PCR. The sample has over 55,000 clones, about 50% seen once; the top ten hold 2% to 3%. The antigens of these receptors remain unknown. Sequenced sample: Tregs from blood. The receptors shown here come from a woman aged 40 to 50 with type 1 diabetes.

The chain joins TRBV4-3 to TRBJ2-7; unclear D gene. The V gene's germline CDR1 is LGHNA and CDR2 YSLEER. This CDR3 is 20 amino acids long. V lost 4 bases to trimming and J lost 10 bases, with 38 bases between them. The CDR3 sequence is CASSLPARLELLGYASTQYF. The CDR3 nucleotides are TGCGCCAGCAGCCTTCCTGCCAGACTTGAGCTCCTAGGTTACGCCTCCACCCAGTACTTC.

V is TRBV5-1 and J is TRBJ2-2; D may be TRBD1 (6 bases). The CDR3 runs 14 residues. V lost 2 bases and J lost 3, with 8 bases in between. Germline loops: CDR1 SGHRS, CDR2 YFSETQ. The CDR3 coding sequence is TGCGCCAGCAGCTTTACAGGGCACACCGGGGAGCTGTTTTTT. It codes for CASSFTGHTGELFF.

This clone was seen a few times. This chain links TRBV5-5 with TRBJ1-1; 8 bases align to TRBD1. The germline CDR1 and CDR2 sequences are SGHKS and YYEKEE (reference sequence). The CDR3 is made up of 12 amino acids. Trimming cost V 5 bases and J 9 bases; bases outside gene matches: 6. The DNA of the CDR3 is TGTGCCAGCAGTACGACAGGGGAGAAAGCTTTCTTT. Its translation is CASSTTGEKAFF. Variable domain in full (rest from reference TRBV5-5 and TRBJ1-1): DAGVTQSPTHLIKTRGQQVTLRCSPISGHKSVSWYQQVLGQGPQFIFQYYEKEERGRGNFPDRFSARQFPNYSSELNVNALLLGDSALYLCASSTTGEKAFFGQGTRLTVV.

The chain couples TRBV18 to TRBJ2-5; the D gene is possibly TRBD1 (5 bases). Trimming shortened V by 1 base and J by 4 bases, and 13 bases separated the two germline ends. Germline loops: CDR1 KGHSH, CDR2 LQKENI. The CDR3 covers 15 residues. Written as DNA, the CDR3 is TGTGCCAGCTCACCACAGCAGGGTAGTCGAGAGACCCAGTACTTC. It codes for CASSPQQGSRETQYF.

The gene calls are TRBV19 and TRBJ2-7; tentative D call: TRBD1 (5 bases). Trimming took off 3 bases at V and 0 bases at J, with 6 bases between the two ends. The CDR3 contains 13 residues. The germline V gene has CDR1 LNHDA and CDR2 SQIVND (reference sequence). The CDR3 DNA reads TGTGCCAGTAGTATCCAGGGCTCCTACGAGCAGTACTTC. Protein: CASSIQGSYEQYF.

The rearrangement links TRBV10-3 to TRBJ2-7; D is unclear. Germline assignment: CDR1 ENHRY and CDR2 SYGVKD. This CDR3 spans 12 amino acids. V dropped 3 bases and J dropped 3 bases, with 6 bases sitting between them. The chain's CDR3 is CAISEGGYEQYF. DNA for the CDR3: TGTGCCATCAGTGAAGGCGGCTACGAGCAGTACTTC.

The chain employs TRBV6-6 and TRBJ2-7; TRBD1 agrees at 9 bases. Trimming at V came to 6 bases and at J to 7 bases, leaving 13 bases not matched to a gene. Germline V gives CDR1 MNHNY, CDR2 SVGAGI (reference sequence). This CDR3 has 15 amino acids. CDR3 nucleotides: TGTGCCAGCAGGGCTTCTAGGGACAGGGCATTTGAGCAGTACTTC. It specifies CASRASRDRAFEQYF.

The chain uses TRBV27 and TRBJ1-6; 9 positions agree with TRBD1. The CDR3 runs to 14 residues. In germline, CDR1 is MNHEY, CDR2 SMNVEV (reference sequence). V was pared by 4 bases and J by 8 bases, with 3 bases of the junction left unmatched. CDR3 in DNA: TGTGCCAGCAGTTCACAGGGGGCTTATTCACCCCTCCACTTT. Translating gives CASSSQGAYSPLHF.

The J gene is TRBJ2-7, the V gene TRBV6-5; TRBD1 might be the D (6 bases). Germline V gives CDR1 MNHEY, CDR2 SVGAGI. The CDR3 totals 13 residues. V lost 2 bases to trimming and J lost 6 bases, with 11 bases between them. The CDR3 DNA reads TGTGCCAGCAGTTACCCCACAGGGATCGAGCAGTACTTC. Its translation: CASSYPTGIEQYF.

Details on this clone: An end of the junction does not agree with germline; a read error may underlie this. Written as DNA, the CDR3 is TGTGCCAGCAGCGTAGCGGGTTGGGGCAGCACCGGGGAGCTGTTTTTT. Protein product: CASSVAGWGSTGELFF. V gene TRBV7-8 combines with J gene TRBJ2-2; 7 nucleotides agree with TRBD2. CDR3 length: 16 amino acids. Germline lookup yields CDR1 SGHVS and CDR2 FQNEAQ.

This chain joins TRBV19 and TRBJ1-1; D not certain. V gave up 3 bases and J gave up 4 bases, with 9 bases separating them. The CDR3 spans 13 residues. Germline assignment: CDR1 LNHDA and CDR2 SQIVND (reference sequence). CDR3: CASSIQLSTEAFF. CDR3 nucleotide sequence: TGTGCCAGTAGTATTCAACTGAGCACTGAAGCTTTCTTT.

V usage is TRBV7-9 and J usage is TRBJ1-2; possibly TRBD1 for D (6 bases). The CDR3 is 14 residues long. The germline V and J ends were trimmed by 1 base and 10 bases, with 16 bases remaining between them. Per germline, CDR1 SEHNR and CDR2 FQNEAQ (reference sequence). CDR3 in DNA: TGTGCCAGCAGCTTAGGAGGACAGACTCGGGTCTACACCTTC. Protein: CASSLGGQTRVYTF.

This clone was counted a few times. The chain has TRBV28 and TRBJ2-7, with D perhaps TRBD2 (6 bases). Per germline, CDR1 MDHEN and CDR2 SYDVKM. This CDR3 comprises 14 residues. Trimming took off 3 bases at V and 2 bases at J, with 11 bases between the two ends. CDR3 amino acids: CASSFGLNTYEQYF. DNA of the CDR3: TGTGCCAGCAGTTTCGGACTAAACACCTACGAGCAGTACTTC.

The V call is TRBV9, the J call TRBJ2-2; 12 positions match TRBD2. CDR3 length equals 18 residues. V was pared by 3 bases and J by 0 bases, with 6 bases of the junction left unmatched. CDR1 is SGDLS and CDR2 is YYNGEE in the germline V gene. The CDR3 loop reads CASSAPSGRAANTGELFF. The CDR3 nucleotides read TGTGCCAGCAGCGCCCCTAGCGGGAGGGCCGCGAACACCGGGGAGCTGTTTTTT.

This clone showed up just a few times. The chain carries TRBV4-3 and TRBJ1-4, with D unclear. This CDR3 region has 15 residues. Germline V gene lookup returns CDR1 LGHNA and CDR2 YSLEER. Trimming stripped 3 bases from V and 7 bases from J, with 15 bases between. The CDR3 sequence: CASSQSRDWAEKLFF. The CDR3 DNA reads as TGCGCCAGCAGCCAGAGCCGGGATTGGGCTGAAAAACTGTTTTTT.

CDR3 sequence: CASRQGSSYNSPLHF. As DNA, the CDR3 is TGTGCCAGTAGACAGGGCAGCTCCTATAATTCACCCCTCCACTTT. The chain employs TRBV2 and TRBJ1-6; 7 positions agree with TRBD1. Germline assignment: CDR1 SNHLY and CDR2 FYNNEI. The CDR3 totals 15 residues. V lost 9 bases, J lost 0 bases, and 5 bases stayed unmatched. Full variable domain (outside the CDR3, taken from reference TRBV2 and TRBJ1-6): EPEVTQTPSHQVTQMGQEVILRCVPISNHLYFYWYRQILGQKVEFLVSFYNNEISEKSEIFDDQFSVERPDGSNFTLKIRSTKLEDSAMYFCASRQGSSYNSPLHFGNGTRLTVT.

The chain links TRBV10-3 to TRBJ2-1, with D tentatively TRBD2 (6 bases). Germline CDR1 reads ENHRY; CDR2 reads SYGVKD. The CDR3 covers 11 residues. CDR3 sequence: CAAGPGYEQFF. CDR3 nucleotide sequence: TGTGCTGCGGGGCCTGGTTATGAGCAGTTCTTC.

V is TRBV28 and J is TRBJ2-6; D remains ambiguous. From germline, CDR1 is MDHEN and CDR2 SYDVKM. The CDR3 consists of 13 residues. Trimming pared 5 bases from V and 2 bases from J, leaving 4 bases between. This CDR3 reads CASSRPGANVLTF. DNA of the CDR3: TGTGCCAGCAGTCGTCCTGGGGCCAACGTCCTGACTTTC.

The J gene is TRBJ1-4, the V gene TRBV7-2; D call uncertain. The CDR3 has 13 amino acids. CDR1 is SGHTA and CDR2 is FQGNSA in the germline V gene. The V end lost 6 bases, the J end lost 4 bases, and 9 bases lay between the germline ends. The CDR3 is CASSNELNEKLFF. As DNA, the CDR3 is TGTGCCAGCAGTAATGAGCTTAATGAAAAACTGTTTTTT. Supplemented by reference TRBV7-2 and TRBJ1-4, the full variable domain reads GAGVSQSPSNKVTEKGKDVELRCDPISGHTALYWYRQSLGQGLEFLIYFQGNSAPDKSGLPSDRFSAERTGGSVSTLTIQRTQQEDSAVYLCASSNELNEKLFFGSGTQLSVL.

This clone occurred a few times. The gene calls are TRBV13 and TRBJ1-1, with 8 bases that match TRBD1. J lost 4 bases, V lost 0 bases, and 1 base had no gene match. CDR1 PRHDT and CDR2 FYEKMQ come from the germline V gene (reference sequence). The CDR3 is made up of 14 amino acids. The CDR3 bases are TGTGCCAGCAGCTTAGGGGACAGGGCCACTGAAGCTTTCTTT. This translates into CASSLGDRATEAFF.

Here the CDR3 reads CASTSAAENTEAFF. The CDR3 DNA sequence: TGTGCCAGCACCTCGGCGGCGGAGAACACTGAAGCTTTCTTT. This chain links TRBV28 with TRBJ1-1; no firm D call. Germline values: CDR1 MDHEN, CDR2 SYDVKM. V lost 7 bases and J lost 1, with 13 bases in between. The CDR3 runs to 14 residues.

V gene TRBV11-3 combines with J gene TRBJ2-2; D might be TRBD2 (6 bases). Germline V gene lookup returns CDR1 SGHNT and CDR2 YENEEA. Trimming shortened V by 2 bases and J by 3 bases, and 10 bases separated the two germline ends. There are 15 residues in the CDR3. Here the CDR3 reads CASSLSGRDTGELFF. The CDR3 bases are TGTGCCAGCAGCTTAAGCGGGCGCGACACCGGGGAGCTGTTTTTT. The variable domain in full, with the rest retrieved from reference TRBV11-3 and TRBJ2-2, is EAGVVQSPRYKIIEKKQPVAFWCNPISGHNTLYWYLQNLGQGPELLIRYENEEAVDDSQLPKDRFSAERLKGVDSTLKIQPAELGDSAVYLCASSLSGRDTGELFFGEGSRLTVL.

This sequence joins TRBV7-8 and TRBJ2-2; 14 positions match TRBD2. Trimming removed 1 base from V and 8 bases from J; junction bases left unmatched: 6. The CDR3 has 17 amino acids. The germline CDR1 and CDR2 sequences are SGHVS and FQNEAQ. The CDR3 DNA reads as TGTGCCAGCAGCTTAGGGGGACTAGCGGGAGTGGTAGGGGAGCTGTTTTTT. Translated: CASSLGGLAGVVGELFF.

The count of this clone is one. The chain is built from TRBV5-4 and TRBJ1-1; 8 bases agree with TRBD1. Germline CDR1 reads SGHNT; CDR2 reads YYREEE (reference sequence). V dropped 5 bases and J dropped 0; count of bases not matched to a gene: 3. The CDR3 covers 14 residues. The CDR3 sequence is CASSDRGLNTEAFF. The CDR3 coding sequence is TGTGCCAGCAGTGACAGGGGCCTGAACACTGAAGCTTTCTTT.

J is TRBJ2-5 and V is TRBV7-9, with TRBD1 matching 7 bases. The length of the CDR3 is 15 residues. Germline V gene sequence: CDR1 SEHNR, CDR2 FQNEAQ (reference sequence). The V and J ends lost 0 bases and 5 bases, in that order; junction bases with no gene match: 6. This CDR3 reads CASSLAGGAEETQYF. The CDR3 region has the DNA TGTGCCAGCAGCTTAGCAGGGGGCGCGGAGGAGACCCAGTACTTC.

The chain uses TRBV7-3 and TRBJ2-1; 13 bases match TRBD2. The CDR3 runs to 17 residues. The J segment lost 2 bases and the V segment lost 5 bases, leaving 6 bases of the junction unmatched. Germline V gene data show CDR1 as SGHTA and CDR2 as FQGTGA. CDR3: CASSPGLAGAPYNEQFF. The CDR3 DNA sequence: TGTGCCAGCAGCCCCGGACTAGCGGGAGCCCCCTACAATGAGCAGTTCTTC.